This T cell receptor (beta chain) was sequenced for a study of graft-versus-host responses after intestinal transplantation. As for the study in general: Recipients were given multivisceral, liver-intestinal, or isolated intestinal transplants.

Points from the study as a whole: Graft-versus-host to host-versus-graft clonal ratios in allografts were high in patients with graft-donor T cell macrochimerism. GvH clones were identified in recipient marrow, with some first appearing in ileum or blood.

Generated by immunoSEQ multiplex PCR, the TCRdb table keeps only in-frame clones and is missing some. The table has about 100,000 clones, about 89% seen once. Note on this clone: The target antigen is unknown.

The V end was cut by 0 bases, the J end by 5 bases, with 11 bases between. Germline V gene lookup returns CDR1 MGHRA and CDR2 YSYEKL. This CDR3 is built from 15 residues. V gene TRBV4-1 combines with J gene TRBJ2-1; D possibly corresponds to TRBD2 (6 bases). Sequences were derived from unstimulated CD8+ T cells sorted from spleen or lymph node cells, sampled before intestinal transplant. The receptor was derived from a human donor who received an intestinal transplant. DNA for the CDR3: TGCGCCAGCAGCCAAGATCCGGGACTTAACAATGAGCAGTTCTTC. Its translation is CASSQDPGLNNEQFF.